Each of the 26 T cell receptor beta chains below was sequenced from the same sample in a study of T-cell memory formation after mild COVID-19. TCRdb re-called the 5' RACE reads through MiXCR, storing one row per CDR3 protein. The data show roughly 300,000 distinct CDR3 sequences, about 13% seen once. The material sequenced was PBMCs or a T cell subset sorted from them (not recorded which). The receptors come from a man aged 18 to 29 who had mild COVID-19 (a few samples of this study predate the infection). Cell type and time point are not known.

The genes are TRBV5-6 and TRBJ1-2; possible D gene TRBD1, 6 bases. The V end lost 0 bases, the J end lost 1 base, and 16 bases lay between the germline ends. CDR3 length: 17 residues. CDR1 is SGHDT, CDR2 YYEEEE, per germline. The CDR3 here is CASSLVGQRLLNYGYTF. CDR3 DNA sequence: TGTGCCAGCAGCTTGGTCGGACAGCGGCTTCTTAACTATGGCTACACCTTC. Full variable domain (remainder filled in from reference TRBV5-6 and TRBJ1-2): DAGVTQSPTHLIKTRGQQVTLRCSPKSGHDTVSWYQQALGQGPQFIFQYYEEEERQRGNFPDRFSGHQFPNYSSELNVNALLLGDSALYLCASSLVGQRLLNYGYTFGSGTRLTVV.

A few counts support this clonotype. The chain has TRBV6-5 and TRBJ2-7, with D possibly being TRBD1 (6 bases). The CDR3 runs 18 residues. Germline values: CDR1 MNHEY, CDR2 SVGAGI. V was trimmed by 1 base and J by 3 bases, leaving 22 bases between them. CDR3 DNA sequence: TGTGCCAGCAGTTACTTTACAGGACAGACTGTCCCCATCTACGAGCAGTACTTC. Encoded protein: CASSYFTGQTVPIYEQYF.

This clonotype has a handful of counts. DNA of the CDR3: TGTGCCAGCAGTTACTTCAGGGGGGTGAGGGAGACCCAGTACTTC. It yields the protein CASSYFRGVRETQYF. The V call is TRBV6-5, the J call TRBJ2-5, with TRBD1 as a possible D gene (7 bases). Trimming left V 1 base short and J 5 bases short, with 14 bases between. Germline lookup yields CDR1 MNHEY and CDR2 SVGAGI. CDR3 length: 15 amino acids.

This clonotype appeared many times. The chain couples TRBV20-1 to TRBJ2-5; no firm D call. The V gene lost 7 bases and the J gene lost 5 bases, with 17 bases spanning the gap. The germline V gene encodes CDR1 DFQATT and CDR2 SNEGSKA (reference sequence). This CDR3 spans 13 amino acids. CDR3 protein: CSGWEGIVETQYF. For the CDR3, the DNA is TGCAGTGGGTGGGAAGGGATTGTGGAGACCCAGTACTTC.

This clonotype showed up just a few times. V is TRBV15 and J is TRBJ2-5, with 11 positions matching TRBD2. The V gene's germline CDR1 is LNHNV and CDR2 YYDKDF (reference sequence). CDR3 size: 20 residues. J was trimmed by 4 bases and V by 2 bases; bases with no gene match: 18. For the CDR3, the DNA is TGTGCCACCAGCAGATCGACGGGTTCTAGCGGGGGGCCGAGGGGAGAGACCCAGTACTTC. Translation: CATSRSTGSSGGPRGETQYF.

This clonotype was picked up a small number of times. This sequence joins TRBV7-9 and TRBJ2-6; maybe TRBD1 (5 bases). The CDR3 sequence is 17 residues long. V lost 0 bases to trimming and J lost 2 bases, with 11 bases between them. Germline-derived CDR1 and CDR2 are SEHNR and FQNEAQ (reference sequence). The DNA for the CDR3 is TGTGCCAGCAGCTTAGCGGACACCCTCGCTGGGGCCAACGTCCTGACTTTC. It yields the protein CASSLADTLAGANVLTF.

This clonotype was counted between two and nine times. J is TRBJ1-1 and V is TRBV5-1; D remains ambiguous. The CDR3 extends over 15 amino acids. The germline V gene has CDR1 SGHRS and CDR2 YFSETQ. V lost 0 bases and J lost 0, with 9 bases in between. The CDR3 loop reads CASSLESGMNTEAFF. Here the CDR3 DNA reads TGCGCCAGCAGCTTGGAGTCGGGCATGAACACTGAAGCTTTCTTT.

The chain joins TRBV20-1 to TRBJ2-7, with TRBD1 matching over 7 bases. Germline V gene sequence: CDR1 DFQATT, CDR2 SNEGSKA (reference sequence). CDR3 length: 15 residues. The V segment lost 1 base and the J segment 3 bases; nucleotides outside the gene matches: 9. The CDR3 sequence: CSARALLTGIYEQYF. CDR3 DNA: TGCAGTGCTAGAGCTCTCCTGACAGGGATCTACGAGCAGTACTTC.

This clonotype was observed a few times. The V and J genes are TRBV20-1 and TRBJ2-7; D gene uncertain. Germline CDR1 reads DFQATT; CDR2 reads SNEGSKA (reference sequence). Trimming removed 6 bases from V and 0 bases from J, with 24 bases in between. The CDR3 loop spans 17 amino acids. CDR3: CSAKSSGRLTSSYEQYF. The CDR3 DNA sequence: TGCAGTGCCAAGTCATCTGGTCGACTCACAAGCTCCTACGAGCAGTACTTC.

The chain carries TRBV6-2 or TRBV6-3 and TRBJ2-7; a possible D gene is TRBD1 (5 bases). The CDR3 consists of 14 residues. V was cut by 7 bases and J by 13 bases, with 26 bases left in between. Looked up from germline, CDR1 is MNHEY and CDR2 is SVGEGT. This chain's CDR3 is CASTPSTRGRRRYF. DNA of the CDR3: TGTGCCAGCACACCTTCGACAAGGGGCCGACGCCGATACTTC.

This clonotype has more than one count but fewer than ten. V is TRBV24-1 and J is TRBJ2-5; D is unresolved. Germline CDR1 KGHDR, CDR2 SFDVKD. This CDR3 contains 14 residues. Trimming stripped 3 bases from V and 3 bases from J, with 10 bases between. For the CDR3, the DNA is TGTGCCACCAGTGATGGGAACAGAGAAGAGACCCAGTACTTC. The encoded protein is CATSDGNREETQYF.

This clonotype was seen a few times. The V call is TRBV10-3, the J call TRBJ1-2; D gene unclear. Germline V lookup: CDR1 ENHRY, CDR2 SYGVKD. There are 11 residues in the CDR3. V lost 2 bases to trimming and J lost 7 bases, with 5 bases between them. The chain's CDR3 is CAISEESGYTF. The CDR3 DNA sequence: TGTGCCATCAGTGAGGAGTCTGGCTACACCTTC.

This clonotype was seen at least ten times. V and J are TRBV5-1 and TRBJ2-2; D remains unclear. The CDR3 sequence is 17 residues long. Trimming removed 0 bases at V and 3 bases at J, with 15 bases between. Germline V gene sequence: CDR1 SGHRS, CDR2 YFSETQ. The CDR3 sequence: CASSLEPPTPHTGELFF. CDR3 in DNA: TGCGCCAGCAGCTTGGAACCTCCGACCCCCCACACCGGGGAGCTGTTTTTT. The whole variable domain, filled in from reference TRBV5-1 and TRBJ2-2, reads KAGVTQTPRYLIKTRGQQVTLSCSPISGHRSVSWYQQTPGQGLQFLFEYFSETQRNKGNFPGRFSGRQFSNSRSEMNVSTLELGDSALYLCASSLEPPTPHTGELFFGEGSRLTVL.

This clonotype was detected ten times or more. This chain joins TRBV10-3 and TRBJ2-6, with D possibly being TRBD1 (7 bases). Germline loops: CDR1 ENHRY, CDR2 SYGVKD. V lost 8 bases to trimming and J lost 0 bases, with 8 bases between them. The CDR3 has 14 residues. CDR3 sequence reads: CAIQGGSGANVLTF. The CDR3 bases are TGTGCCATCCAGGGGGGCTCTGGGGCCAACGTCCTGACTTTC.

The chain uses TRBV12-3 or TRBV12-4 and TRBJ1-5; unclear D gene. V gave up 6 bases and J gave up 6 bases, with 9 bases separating them. The CDR3 covers 12 residues. CDR3: CASSTAGQPQHF. DNA of the CDR3: TGTGCCAGCAGCACGGCCGGTCAGCCCCAGCATTTT.

V gene TRBV4-3 combines with J gene TRBJ2-2; 12 bases map to TRBD1. Germline CDR1 and CDR2: LGHNA and YSLEER. This CDR3 spans 17 amino acids. V dropped 3 bases and J dropped 0; count of bases not matched to a gene: 2. The DNA of the CDR3 is TGCGCCAGCAGCCAGGGACAGGGGGCCGCGAACACCGGGGAGCTGTTTTTT. This translates into CASSQGQGAANTGELFF.

The chain joins TRBV7-6 to TRBJ1-5; no reliable D call. This CDR3 is 15 amino acids long. Trimming cost V 2 bases and J 1 base, with 9 bases left between them. Germline-derived CDR1 and CDR2 are SGHVS and FNYEAQ. CDR3 in DNA: TGTGCCAGCAGCTTACGGGGAATGAGCAATCAGCCCCAGCATTTT. Its protein product is CASSLRGMSNQPQHF.

This clonotype was observed a handful of times. This sequence joins TRBV7-9 and TRBJ2-1; 7 bases line up with TRBD1. With V trimmed by 5 bases and J by 5 bases, 15 bases remained unmatched. Per germline, CDR1 SEHNR and CDR2 FQNEAQ (reference sequence). The CDR3 spans 17 residues. The CDR3 nucleotides are TGTGCCAGCAGCACTATTCCGGGACAGAAACCCCACAATGAGCAGTTCTTC. Encoded protein: CASSTIPGQKPHNEQFF.

This clonotype was seen more than once but under ten times. V usage is TRBV28 and J usage is TRBJ1-2; D uncertain. The V gene's germline CDR1 is MDHEN and CDR2 SYDVKM. This CDR3 is 12 amino acids long. The V and J ends lost 6 bases and 5 bases respectively, with 10 bases between them. Here the CDR3 reads CASSTERYGYTF. Here the CDR3 DNA reads TGTGCCAGCAGCACGGAGCGATATGGCTACACCTTC.

This clonotype was observed a handful of times. The chain joins TRBV5-1 to TRBJ2-1, with TRBD1 as a possible D gene (6 bases). The V and J ends lost 0 bases and 5 bases respectively, with 12 bases between them. This CDR3 comprises 15 residues. Germline V gene lookup returns CDR1 SGHRS and CDR2 YFSETQ. CDR3 coding DNA: TGCGCCAGCAGCTTGGCCCTCGGACAGAACAATGAGCAGTTCTTC. This gives the protein CASSLALGQNNEQFF.

The chain combines TRBV4-1 with TRBJ1-1; D is uncertain. This CDR3 is 12 amino acids long. Trimming cost V 0 bases and J 9 bases, with 8 bases left between them. In germline, CDR1 is MGHRA, CDR2 YSYEKL. The DNA of the CDR3 is TGCGCCAGCAGCCAAGATCCCCGACAAGCTTTCTTT. This encodes CASSQDPRQAFF.

This clonotype has more than one count but fewer than ten. This chain uses TRBV6-2 or TRBV6-3 with TRBJ2-1, with D possibly TRBD2 on 5 matching bases. CDR3 length: 17 amino acids. Germline assignment: CDR1 MNHEY and CDR2 SVGEGT. Deletions cut 0 bases from V and 0 bases from J, with 12 bases between. As DNA, the CDR3 is TGTGCCAGCAGTTACTCCCGGGGAGATAGCTCCTACAATGAGCAGTTCTTC. This sequence encodes CASSYSRGDSSYNEQFF.

Only a few counts were recorded for this clonotype. This chain connects TRBV5-1 to TRBJ2-3, with D possibly TRBD2 on 7 matching bases. In germline, CDR1 is SGHRS, CDR2 YFSETQ. V was shortened by 7 bases and J by 4 bases, with 16 bases between the two germline ends. The CDR3 totals 14 residues. The CDR3 region has the DNA TGCGCCAGCCGGGCGGGGGCAGTTTCAGATACGCAGTATTTT. Protein sequence: CASRAGAVSDTQYF.

This clonotype showed up just a few times. The rearrangement links TRBV14 to TRBJ2-3, with D uncertain. Germline V CDR1 and CDR2: SGHDN, FVKESK. The germline V and J ends were trimmed by 4 bases and 5 bases, with 10 bases remaining between them. CDR3 length equals 13 residues. The CDR3 loop is CASSLMTVDTQYF. The CDR3, as DNA: TGTGCCAGCAGCCTTATGACCGTAGATACGCAGTATTTT.

V gene TRBV11-2 combines with J gene TRBJ2-1, with TRBD2 matching 7 bases. There are 15 residues in the CDR3. Germline V gives CDR1 SGHAT, CDR2 FQNNGV. V lost 7 bases to trimming and J lost 4 bases; unmatched junction nucleotides: 10. The CDR3 DNA reads TGTGCCAGCAACAGACTAGAGCGGGGTTACAATGAGCAGTTCTTC. Translating gives CASNRLERGYNEQFF. Variable domain in full (rest from reference TRBV11-2 and TRBJ2-1): EAGVAQSPRYKIIEKRQSVAFWCNPISGHATLYWYQQILGQGPKLLIQFQNNGVVDDSQLPKDRFSAERLKGVDSTLKIQPAKLEDSAVYLCASNRLERGYNEQFFGPGTRLTVL.

This clonotype was detected only a few times. J is TRBJ1-5 and V is TRBV21-1; TRBD1, as called in the table, went unchecked against the DNA. TRBV21-1 corresponds to a pseudogene. This CDR3 region has 18 residues. DNA for the CDR3: TGTGCCAGCAGCAAAGATGGGGGGGCTTTAATTCGCAATCAGCCCCAGCATTTT. Translating it yields CASSKDGGALIRNQPQHF.